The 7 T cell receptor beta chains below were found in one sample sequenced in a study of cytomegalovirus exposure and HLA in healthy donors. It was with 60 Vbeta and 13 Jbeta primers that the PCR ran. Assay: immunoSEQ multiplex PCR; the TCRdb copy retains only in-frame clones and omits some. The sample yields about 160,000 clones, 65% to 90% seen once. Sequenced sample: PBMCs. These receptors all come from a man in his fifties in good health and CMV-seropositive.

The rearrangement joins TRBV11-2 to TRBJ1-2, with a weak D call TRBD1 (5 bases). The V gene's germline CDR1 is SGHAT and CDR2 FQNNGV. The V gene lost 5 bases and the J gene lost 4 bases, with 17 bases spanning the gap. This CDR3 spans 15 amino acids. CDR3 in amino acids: CASSPESGGGYGYTF. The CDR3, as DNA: TGTGCCAGCAGCCCAGAGTCGGGGGGTGGCTATGGCTACACCTTC. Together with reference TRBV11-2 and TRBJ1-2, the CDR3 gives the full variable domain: EAGVAQSPRYKIIEKRQSVAFWCNPISGHATLYWYQQILGQGPKLLIQFQNNGVVDDSQLPKDRFSAERLKGVDSTLKIQPAKLEDSAVYLCASSPESGGGYGYTFGSGTRLTVV.

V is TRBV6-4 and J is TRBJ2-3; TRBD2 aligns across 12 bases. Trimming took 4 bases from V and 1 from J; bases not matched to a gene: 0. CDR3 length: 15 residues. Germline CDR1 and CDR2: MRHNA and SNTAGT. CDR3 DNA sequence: TGTGCCAGCAGTGGGACTAGCGGGGGCACAGATACGCAGTATTTT. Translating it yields CASSGTSGGTDTQYF.

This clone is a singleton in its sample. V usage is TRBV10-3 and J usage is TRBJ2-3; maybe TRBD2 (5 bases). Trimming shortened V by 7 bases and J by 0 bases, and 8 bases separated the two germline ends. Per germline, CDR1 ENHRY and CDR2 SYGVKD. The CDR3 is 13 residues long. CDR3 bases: TGTGCCATCACGAGGGAGAGCACAGATACGCAGTATTTT. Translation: CAITRESTDTQYF.

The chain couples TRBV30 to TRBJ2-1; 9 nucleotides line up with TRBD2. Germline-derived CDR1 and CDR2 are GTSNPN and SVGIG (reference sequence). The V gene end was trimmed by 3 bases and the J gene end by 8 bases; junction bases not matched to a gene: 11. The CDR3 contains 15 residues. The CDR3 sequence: CAWRPRGRAMDEQFF. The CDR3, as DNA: TGTGCCTGGAGGCCCCGCGGGAGGGCTATGGATGAGCAGTTCTTC.

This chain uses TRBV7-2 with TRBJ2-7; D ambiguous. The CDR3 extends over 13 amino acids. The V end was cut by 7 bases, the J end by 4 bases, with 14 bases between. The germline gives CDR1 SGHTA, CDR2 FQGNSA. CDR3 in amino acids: CASTNSPRYEQYF. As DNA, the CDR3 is TGTGCCAGCACCAATAGCCCCCGGTACGAGCAGTACTTC. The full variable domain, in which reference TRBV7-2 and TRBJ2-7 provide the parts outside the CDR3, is GAGVSQSPSNKVTEKGKDVELRCDPISGHTALYWYRQSLGQGLEFLIYFQGNSAPDKSGLPSDRFSAERTGGSVSTLTIQRTQQEDSAVYLCASTNSPRYEQYFGPGTRLTVT.

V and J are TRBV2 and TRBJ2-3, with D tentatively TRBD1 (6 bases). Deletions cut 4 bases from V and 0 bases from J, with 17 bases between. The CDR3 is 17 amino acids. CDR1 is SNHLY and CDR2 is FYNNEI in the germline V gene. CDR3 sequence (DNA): TGTGCCAGCAGTGGTACGGACAGCATGACTAGCACAGATACGCAGTATTTT. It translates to CASSGTDSMTSTDTQYF.

CDR3 region: CAWSGGFSTDTQYF. CDR3 coding DNA: TGTGCCTGGAGTGGGGGCTTTAGCACAGATACGCAGTATTTT. The rearrangement links TRBV30 to TRBJ2-3; possible D gene TRBD1, 5 bases. The germline V gene has CDR1 GTSNPN and CDR2 SVGIG (reference sequence). V lost 1 base and J 0 bases, leaving 8 bases between the germline ends. The CDR3 consists of 14 residues.